This T cell receptor (beta chain) was sequenced during a study of T cell changes during pregnancy in multiple sclerosis. Germline CDR1 is SGHTA and CDR2 is FQGTGA. The V gene lost 4 bases and the J gene lost 8 bases, with 13 bases spanning the gap. The CDR3 contains 13 residues. Here immunoSEQ multiplex PCR was the method, and the copy in TCRdb shows in-frame clones only, minus some. The sample lists some 57,000 clones, about 89% occurring once. The sequence was collected from a female donor in good health, enrolled as a control in a pregnancy study. V and J are TRBV7-3 and TRBJ2-3; D may be TRBD2 (6 bases). This sample comprised CD4+ T cells from peripheral blood mononuclear cells, obtained after pregnancy. CDR3 amino acids: CASSSGVEGTQYF. The CDR3 region has the DNA TGTGCCAGCAGCTCGGGGGTGGAGGGTACGCAGTATTTT.